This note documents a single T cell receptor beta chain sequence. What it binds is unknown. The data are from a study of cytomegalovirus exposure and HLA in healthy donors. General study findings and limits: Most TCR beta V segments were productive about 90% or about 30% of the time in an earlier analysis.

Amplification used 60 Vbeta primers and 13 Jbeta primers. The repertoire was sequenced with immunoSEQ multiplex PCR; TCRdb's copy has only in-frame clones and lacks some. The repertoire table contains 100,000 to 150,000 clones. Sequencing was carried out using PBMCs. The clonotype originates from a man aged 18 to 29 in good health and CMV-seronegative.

CDR3 DNA: TGTGCCAGCTCACCGAAACAGGGGGCACTTGGCTATGGCTACACCTTC. It yields the protein CASSPKQGALGYGYTF. The chain employs TRBV18 and TRBJ1-2; TRBD1 matches at 9 bases. Germline V CDR1 and CDR2: KGHSH, LQKENI. The CDR3 has 16 amino acids. The J segment lost 4 bases and the V segment lost 3 bases, leaving 9 bases of the junction unmatched.